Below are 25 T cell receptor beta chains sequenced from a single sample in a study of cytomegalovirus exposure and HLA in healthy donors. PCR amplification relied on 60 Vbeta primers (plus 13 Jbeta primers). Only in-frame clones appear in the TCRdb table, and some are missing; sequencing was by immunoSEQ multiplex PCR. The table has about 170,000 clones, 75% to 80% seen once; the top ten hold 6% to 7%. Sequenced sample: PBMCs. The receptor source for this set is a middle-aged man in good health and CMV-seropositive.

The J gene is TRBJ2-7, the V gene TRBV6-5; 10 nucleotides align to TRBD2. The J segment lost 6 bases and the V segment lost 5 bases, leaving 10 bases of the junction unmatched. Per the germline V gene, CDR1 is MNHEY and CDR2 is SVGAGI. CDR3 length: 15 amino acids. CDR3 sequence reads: CASSRLSGRASEQYF. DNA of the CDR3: TGTGCCAGCAGTCGTCTGAGCGGGAGGGCCTCCGAGCAGTACTTC.

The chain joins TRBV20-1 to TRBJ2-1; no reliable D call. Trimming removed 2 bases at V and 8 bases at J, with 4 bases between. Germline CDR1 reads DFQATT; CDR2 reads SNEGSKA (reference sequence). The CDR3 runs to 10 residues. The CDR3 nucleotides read TGCAGTGCTAGATATCATGAGCAGTTCTTC. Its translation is CSARYHEQFF.

The DNA for the CDR3 is TGCGCCAGCAGCGAACAGGGTGGGGGCGCCTACGAGCAGTACTTC. It specifies CASSEQGGGAYEQYF. This chain uses TRBV5-1 with TRBJ2-5, with D perhaps matching TRBD1 (6 bases). The J call could be wrong; TRBJ2-7 is a better fit for the DNA end. Germline CDR1 SGHRS, CDR2 YFSETQ. CDR3 length equals 15 residues.

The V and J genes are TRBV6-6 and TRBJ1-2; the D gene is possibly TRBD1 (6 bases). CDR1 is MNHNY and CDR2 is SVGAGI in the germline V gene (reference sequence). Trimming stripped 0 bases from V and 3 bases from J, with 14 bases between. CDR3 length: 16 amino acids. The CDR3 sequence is CASSYSKKGVDYGYTF. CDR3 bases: TGTGCCAGCAGTTACTCGAAAAAGGGGGTAGACTATGGCTACACCTTC.

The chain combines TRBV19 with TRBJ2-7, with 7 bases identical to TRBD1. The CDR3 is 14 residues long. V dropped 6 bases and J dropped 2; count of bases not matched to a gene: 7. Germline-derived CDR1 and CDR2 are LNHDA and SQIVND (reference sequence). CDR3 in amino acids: CASSGTTGPYEQYF. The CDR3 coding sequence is TGTGCCAGTAGCGGGACGACAGGGCCCTACGAGCAGTACTTC.

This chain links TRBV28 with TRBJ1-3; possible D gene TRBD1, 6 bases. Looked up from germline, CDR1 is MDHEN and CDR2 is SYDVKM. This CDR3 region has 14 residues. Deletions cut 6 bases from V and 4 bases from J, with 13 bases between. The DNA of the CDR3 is TGTGCCAGCAGCTCAACAGGGAGCGGAAACACCATATATTTT. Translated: CASSSTGSGNTIYF.

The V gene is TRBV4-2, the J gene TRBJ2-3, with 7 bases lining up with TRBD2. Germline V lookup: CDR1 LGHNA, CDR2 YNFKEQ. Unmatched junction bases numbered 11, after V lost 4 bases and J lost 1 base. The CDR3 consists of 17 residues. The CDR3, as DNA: TGTGCCAGCAGCCCCGTTGGGGGAGGGCGGGGCACAGATACGCAGTATTTT. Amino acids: CASSPVGGGRGTDTQYF.

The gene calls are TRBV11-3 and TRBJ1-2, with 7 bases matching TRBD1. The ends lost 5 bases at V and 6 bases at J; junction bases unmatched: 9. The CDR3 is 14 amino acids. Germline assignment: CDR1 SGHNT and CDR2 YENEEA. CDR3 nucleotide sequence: TGTGCCAGCAGCCAACGACAGGGCGCCCATGGCTACACCTTC. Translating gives CASSQRQGAHGYTF.

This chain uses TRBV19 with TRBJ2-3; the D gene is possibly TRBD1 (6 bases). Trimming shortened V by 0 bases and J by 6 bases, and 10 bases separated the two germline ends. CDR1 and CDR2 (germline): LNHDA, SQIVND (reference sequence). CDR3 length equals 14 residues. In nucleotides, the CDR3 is TGTGCCAGTAGTATAGAGGGGGCGAGGGATACGCAGTATTTT. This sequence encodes CASSIEGARDTQYF.

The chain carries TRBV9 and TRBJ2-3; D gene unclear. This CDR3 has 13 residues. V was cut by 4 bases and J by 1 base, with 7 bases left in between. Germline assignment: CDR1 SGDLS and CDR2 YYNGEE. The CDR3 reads CASSPPGTDTQYF. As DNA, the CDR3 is TGTGCCAGCAGCCCCCCGGGCACAGATACGCAGTATTTT.

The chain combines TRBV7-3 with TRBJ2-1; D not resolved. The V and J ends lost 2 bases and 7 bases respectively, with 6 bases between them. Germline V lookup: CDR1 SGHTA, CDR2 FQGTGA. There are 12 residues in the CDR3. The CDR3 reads CASSLARNEQFF. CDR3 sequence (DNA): TGTGCCAGCAGCTTAGCTAGGAATGAGCAGTTCTTC.

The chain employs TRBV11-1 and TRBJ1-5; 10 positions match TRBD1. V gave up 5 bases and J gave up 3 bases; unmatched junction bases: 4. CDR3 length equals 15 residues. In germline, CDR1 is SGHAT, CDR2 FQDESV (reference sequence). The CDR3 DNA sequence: TGTGCCAGCAGCCGGGGACAGGGGTTCAATCAGCCCCAGCATTTT. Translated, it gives CASSRGQGFNQPQHF.

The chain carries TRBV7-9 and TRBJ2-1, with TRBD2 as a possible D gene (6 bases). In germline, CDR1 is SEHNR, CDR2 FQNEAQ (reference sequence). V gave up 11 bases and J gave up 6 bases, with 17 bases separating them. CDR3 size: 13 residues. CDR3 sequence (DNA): TGTGCCTCGCTGGCGGGATTTCGCAATGAGCAGTTCTTC. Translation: CASLAGFRNEQFF.

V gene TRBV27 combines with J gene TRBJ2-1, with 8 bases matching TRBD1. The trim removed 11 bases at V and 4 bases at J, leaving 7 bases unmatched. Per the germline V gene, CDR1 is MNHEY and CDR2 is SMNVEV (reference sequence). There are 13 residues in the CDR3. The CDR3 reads CAGPGQVYNEQFF. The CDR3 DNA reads TGTGCCGGTCCGGGACAGGTTTACAATGAGCAGTTCTTC.

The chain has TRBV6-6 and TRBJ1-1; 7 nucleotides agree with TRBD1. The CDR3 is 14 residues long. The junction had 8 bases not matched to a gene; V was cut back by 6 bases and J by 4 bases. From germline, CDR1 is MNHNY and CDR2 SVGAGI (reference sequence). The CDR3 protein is CASRKGDSLTEAFF. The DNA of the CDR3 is TGTGCCAGCAGGAAAGGGGACAGCCTCACTGAAGCTTTCTTT.

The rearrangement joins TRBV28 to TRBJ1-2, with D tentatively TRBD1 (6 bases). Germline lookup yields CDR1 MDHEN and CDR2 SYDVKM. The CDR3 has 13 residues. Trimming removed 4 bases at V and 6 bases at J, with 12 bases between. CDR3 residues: CASSSGDRHGYTF. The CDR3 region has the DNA TGTGCCAGCAGTTCAGGGGACCGCCATGGCTACACCTTC.

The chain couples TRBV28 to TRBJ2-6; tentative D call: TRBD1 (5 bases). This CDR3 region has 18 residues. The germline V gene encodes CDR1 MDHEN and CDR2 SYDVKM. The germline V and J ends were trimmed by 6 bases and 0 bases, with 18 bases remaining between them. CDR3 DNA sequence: TGTGCCAGCAGCTCGCTGACAGTCAACCCCTCTGGGGCCAACGTCCTGACTTTC. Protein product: CASSSLTVNPSGANVLTF. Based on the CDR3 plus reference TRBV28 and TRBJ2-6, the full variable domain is DVKVTQSSRYLVKRTGEKVFLECVQDMDHENMFWYRQDPGLGLRLIYFSYDVKMKEKGDIPEGYSVSREKKERFSLILESASTNQTSMYLCASSSLTVNPSGANVLTFGAGSRLTVL.

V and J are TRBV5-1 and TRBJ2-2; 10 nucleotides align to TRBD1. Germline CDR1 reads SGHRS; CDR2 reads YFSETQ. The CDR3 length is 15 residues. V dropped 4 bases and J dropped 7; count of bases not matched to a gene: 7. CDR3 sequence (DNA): TGCGCCAGCAGCATCTCGGGACAGGGGAACGGGGAGCTGTTTTTT. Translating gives CASSISGQGNGELFF.

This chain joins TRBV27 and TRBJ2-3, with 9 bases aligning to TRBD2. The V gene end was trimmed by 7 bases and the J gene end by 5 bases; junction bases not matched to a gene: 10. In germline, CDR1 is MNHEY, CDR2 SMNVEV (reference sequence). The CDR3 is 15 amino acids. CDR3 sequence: CASTPVAGVVDTQYF. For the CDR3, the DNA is TGTGCCAGCACCCCGGTAGCGGGAGTTGTAGATACGCAGTATTTT.

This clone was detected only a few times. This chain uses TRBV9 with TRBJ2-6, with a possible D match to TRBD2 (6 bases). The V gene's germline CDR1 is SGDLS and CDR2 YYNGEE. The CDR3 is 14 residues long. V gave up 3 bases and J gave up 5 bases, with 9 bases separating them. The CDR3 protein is CASSGGDWANVLTF. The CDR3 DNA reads TGTGCCAGCAGCGGGGGGGACTGGGCCAACGTCCTGACTTTC.

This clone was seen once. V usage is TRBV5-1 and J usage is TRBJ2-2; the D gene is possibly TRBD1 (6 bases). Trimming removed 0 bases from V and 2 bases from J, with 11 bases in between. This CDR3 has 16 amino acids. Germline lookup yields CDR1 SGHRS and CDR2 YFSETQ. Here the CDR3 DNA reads TGCGCCAGCAGCTTGGAACAGGGCCCCAACACCGGGGAGCTGTTTTTT. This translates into CASSLEQGPNTGELFF.

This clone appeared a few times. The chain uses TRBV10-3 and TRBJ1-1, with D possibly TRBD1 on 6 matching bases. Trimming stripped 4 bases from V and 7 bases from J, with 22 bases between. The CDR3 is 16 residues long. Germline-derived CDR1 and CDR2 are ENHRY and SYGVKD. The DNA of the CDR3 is TGTGCCATCAGTGGATCCGGTCCGTTCCCCAGGGGTGAAGCTTTCTTT. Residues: CAISGSGPFPRGEAFF.

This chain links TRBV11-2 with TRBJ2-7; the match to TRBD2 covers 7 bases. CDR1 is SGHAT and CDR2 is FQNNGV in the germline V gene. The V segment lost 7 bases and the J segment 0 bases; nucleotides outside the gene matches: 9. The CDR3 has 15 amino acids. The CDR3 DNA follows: TGTGCCAGCACCGCTTACGGGGGGAGCTCCTACGAGCAGTACTTC. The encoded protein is CASTAYGGSSYEQYF. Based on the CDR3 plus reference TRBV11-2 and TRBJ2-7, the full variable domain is EAGVAQSPRYKIIEKRQSVAFWCNPISGHATLYWYQQILGQGPKLLIQFQNNGVVDDSQLPKDRFSAERLKGVDSTLKIQPAKLEDSAVYLCASTAYGGSSYEQYFGPGTRLTVT.

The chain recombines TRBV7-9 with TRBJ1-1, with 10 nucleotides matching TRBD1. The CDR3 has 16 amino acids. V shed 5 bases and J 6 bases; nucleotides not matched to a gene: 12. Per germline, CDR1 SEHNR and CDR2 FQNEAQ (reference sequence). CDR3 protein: CASSPSGTGDVAEAFF. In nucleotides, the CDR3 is TGTGCCAGCAGCCCATCCGGGACAGGGGACGTCGCTGAAGCTTTCTTT.

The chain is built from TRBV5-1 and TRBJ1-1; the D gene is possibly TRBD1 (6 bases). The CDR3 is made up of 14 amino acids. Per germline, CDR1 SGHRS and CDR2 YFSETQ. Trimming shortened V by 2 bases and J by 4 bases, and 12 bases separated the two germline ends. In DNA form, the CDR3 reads TGCGCCAGCAGCTTCCTAGGGGGGGCCACTGAAGCTTTCTTT. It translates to CASSFLGGATEAFF. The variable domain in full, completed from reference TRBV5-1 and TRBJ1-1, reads KAGVTQTPRYLIKTRGQQVTLSCSPISGHRSVSWYQQTPGQGLQFLFEYFSETQRNKGNFPGRFSGRQFSNSRSEMNVSTLELGDSALYLCASSFLGGATEAFFGQGTRLTVV.